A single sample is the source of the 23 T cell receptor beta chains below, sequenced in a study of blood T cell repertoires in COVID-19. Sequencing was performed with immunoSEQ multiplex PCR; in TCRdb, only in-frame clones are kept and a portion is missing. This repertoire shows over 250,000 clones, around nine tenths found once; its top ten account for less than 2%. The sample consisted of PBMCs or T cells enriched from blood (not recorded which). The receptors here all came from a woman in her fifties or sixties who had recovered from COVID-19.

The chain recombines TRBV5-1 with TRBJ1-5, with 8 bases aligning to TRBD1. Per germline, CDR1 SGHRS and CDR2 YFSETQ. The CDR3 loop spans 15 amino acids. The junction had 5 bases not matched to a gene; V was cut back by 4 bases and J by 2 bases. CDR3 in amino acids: CASSPGTGGNQPQHF. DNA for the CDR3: TGCGCCAGCAGCCCGGGGACAGGTGGCAATCAGCCCCAGCATTTT.

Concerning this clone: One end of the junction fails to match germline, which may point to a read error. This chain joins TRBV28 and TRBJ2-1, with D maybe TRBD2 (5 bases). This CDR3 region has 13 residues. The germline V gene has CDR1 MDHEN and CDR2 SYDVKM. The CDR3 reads CASRPPDWGDVIF. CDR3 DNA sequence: TGTGCCAGCAGACCCCCAGACTGGGGAGATGTGATCTTC. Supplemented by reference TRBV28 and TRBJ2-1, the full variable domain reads DVKVTQSSRYLVKRTGEKVFLECVQDMDHENMFWYRQDPGLGLRLIYFSYDVKMKEKGDIPEGYSVSREKKERFSLILESASTNQTSMYLCASRPPDWGDVIFGPGTRLTVL.

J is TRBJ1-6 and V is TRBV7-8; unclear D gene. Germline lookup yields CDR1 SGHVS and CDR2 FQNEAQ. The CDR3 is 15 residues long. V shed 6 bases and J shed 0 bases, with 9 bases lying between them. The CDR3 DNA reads TGTGCCAGCAGATCTAGCAGCTCCTATAATTCACCCCTCCACTTT. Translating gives CASRSSSSYNSPLHF.

The CDR3 nucleotides are TGTGCCAGCAGTTTACCCGGGAGGGAGACCCAGTACTTC. Residues: CASSLPGRETQYF. V is TRBV28 and J is TRBJ2-5; 7 bases are a match to TRBD2. The length of the CDR3 is 13 residues. V shed 2 bases, J shed 5 bases, and the junction held 2 bases outside the gene matches. The germline V gene has CDR1 MDHEN and CDR2 SYDVKM.

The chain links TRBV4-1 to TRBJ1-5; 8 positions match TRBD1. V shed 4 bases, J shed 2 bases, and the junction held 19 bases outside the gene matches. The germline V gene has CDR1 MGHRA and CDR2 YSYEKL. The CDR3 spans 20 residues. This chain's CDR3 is CASSPSTRTQGALGNQPQHF. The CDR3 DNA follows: TGCGCCAGCAGCCCCTCTACCAGAACCCAGGGGGCGCTGGGCAATCAGCCCCAGCATTTT.

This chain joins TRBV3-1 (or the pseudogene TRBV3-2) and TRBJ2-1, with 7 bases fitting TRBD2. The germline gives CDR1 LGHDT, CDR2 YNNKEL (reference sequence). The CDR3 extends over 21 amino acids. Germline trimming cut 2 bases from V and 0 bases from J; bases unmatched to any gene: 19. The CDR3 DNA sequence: TGTGCCAGCAGCCAACTAAGAGGCGGTAGCGGGTCCTTTAGCTCCTACAATGAGCAGTTCTTC. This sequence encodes CASSQLRGGSGSFSSYNEQFF.

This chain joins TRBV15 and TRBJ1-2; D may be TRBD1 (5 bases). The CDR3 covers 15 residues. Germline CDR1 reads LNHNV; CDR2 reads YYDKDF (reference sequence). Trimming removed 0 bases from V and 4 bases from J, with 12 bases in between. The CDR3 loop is CATSREAGRGYGYTF. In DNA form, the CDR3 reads TGTGCCACCAGCAGAGAGGCGGGGCGAGGCTATGGCTACACCTTC.

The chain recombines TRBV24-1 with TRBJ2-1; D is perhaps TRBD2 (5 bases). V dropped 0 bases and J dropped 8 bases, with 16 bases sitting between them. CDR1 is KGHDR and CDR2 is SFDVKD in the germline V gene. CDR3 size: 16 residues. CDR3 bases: TGTGCCACCAGTGATTTGCCGAGGGTGATGAATCATGAGCAGTTCTTC. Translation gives CATSDLPRVMNHEQFF.

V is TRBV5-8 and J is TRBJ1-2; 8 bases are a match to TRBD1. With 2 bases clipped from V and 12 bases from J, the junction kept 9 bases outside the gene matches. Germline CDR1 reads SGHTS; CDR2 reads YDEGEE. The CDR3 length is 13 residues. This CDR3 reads CASSFLDRGGNTF. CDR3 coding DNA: TGTGCCAGCAGCTTTTTAGACAGGGGAGGAAACACCTTC.

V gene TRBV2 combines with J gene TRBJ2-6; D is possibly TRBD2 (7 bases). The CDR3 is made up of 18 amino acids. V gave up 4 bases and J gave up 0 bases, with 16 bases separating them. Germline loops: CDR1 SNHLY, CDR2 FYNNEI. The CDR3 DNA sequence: TGTGCCAGCAGTGGGCCTCGCGGGGGCCGCTCTGGGGCCAACGTCCTGACTTTC. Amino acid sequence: CASSGPRGGRSGANVLTF.

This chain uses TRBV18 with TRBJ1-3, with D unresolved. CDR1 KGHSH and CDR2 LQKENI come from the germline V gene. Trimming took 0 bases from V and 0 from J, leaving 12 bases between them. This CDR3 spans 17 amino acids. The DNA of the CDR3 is TGTGCCAGCTCACCACCAGGCAGTCACAGCTCTGGAAACACCATATATTTT. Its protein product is CASSPPGSHSSGNTIYF.

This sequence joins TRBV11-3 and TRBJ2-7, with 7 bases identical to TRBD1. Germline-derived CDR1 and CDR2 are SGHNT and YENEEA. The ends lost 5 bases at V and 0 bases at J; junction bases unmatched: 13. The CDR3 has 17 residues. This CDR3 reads CASSKTGFERLSYEQYF. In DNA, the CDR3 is TGTGCCAGCAGCAAGACAGGGTTCGAGCGCCTCTCCTACGAGCAGTACTTC.

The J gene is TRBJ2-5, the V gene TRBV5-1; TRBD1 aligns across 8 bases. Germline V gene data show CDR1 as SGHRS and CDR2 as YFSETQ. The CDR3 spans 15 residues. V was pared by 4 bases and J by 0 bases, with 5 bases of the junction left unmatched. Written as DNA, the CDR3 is TGCGCCAGCAGCAGGACGACAGGGGACCAAGAGACCCAGTACTTC. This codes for CASSRTTGDQETQYF.

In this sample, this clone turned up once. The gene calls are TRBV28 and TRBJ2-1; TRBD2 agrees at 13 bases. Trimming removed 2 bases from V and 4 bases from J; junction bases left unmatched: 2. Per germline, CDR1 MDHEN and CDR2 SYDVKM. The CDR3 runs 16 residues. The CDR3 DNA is TGTGCCAGCAGTTTAGGGGGACTAGCGGGGTACAATGAGCAGTTCTTC. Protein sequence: CASSLGGLAGYNEQFF.

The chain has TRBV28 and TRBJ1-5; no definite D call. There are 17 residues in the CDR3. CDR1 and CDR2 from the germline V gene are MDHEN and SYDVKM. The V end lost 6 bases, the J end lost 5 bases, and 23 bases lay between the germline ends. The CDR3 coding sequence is TGTGCCAGCAGCCAAACGGCGACACGTCTTCTGGATCAGCCCCAGCATTTT. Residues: CASSQTATRLLDQPQHF. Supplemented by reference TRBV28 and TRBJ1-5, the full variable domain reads DVKVTQSSRYLVKRTGEKVFLECVQDMDHENMFWYRQDPGLGLRLIYFSYDVKMKEKGDIPEGYSVSREKKERFSLILESASTNQTSMYLCASSQTATRLLDQPQHFGDGTRLSIL.

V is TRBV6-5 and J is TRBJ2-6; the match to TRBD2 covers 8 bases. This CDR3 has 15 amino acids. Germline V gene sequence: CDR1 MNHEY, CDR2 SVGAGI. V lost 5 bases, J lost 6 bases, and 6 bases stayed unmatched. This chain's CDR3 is CASSRGGVEANVLTF. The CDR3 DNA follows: TGTGCCAGCAGTCGGGGGGGGGTTGAGGCCAACGTCCTGACTTTC.

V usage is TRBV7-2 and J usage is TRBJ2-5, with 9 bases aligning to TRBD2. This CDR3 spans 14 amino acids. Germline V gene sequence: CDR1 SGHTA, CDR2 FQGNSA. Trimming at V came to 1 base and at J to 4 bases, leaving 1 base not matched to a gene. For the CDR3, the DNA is TGTGCCAGCAGCTTAGGACTAGCGGTAGAGACCCAGTACTTC. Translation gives CASSLGLAVETQYF.

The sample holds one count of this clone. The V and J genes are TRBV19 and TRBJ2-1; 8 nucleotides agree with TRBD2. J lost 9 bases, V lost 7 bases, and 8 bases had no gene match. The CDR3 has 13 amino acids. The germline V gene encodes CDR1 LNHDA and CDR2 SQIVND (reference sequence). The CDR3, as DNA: TGTGCCAGTAAAGGGACTAGGAGGGGTGAGCAGTTCTTC. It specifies CASKGTRRGEQFF. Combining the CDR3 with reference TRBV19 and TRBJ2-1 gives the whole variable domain DGGITQSPKYLFRKEGQNVTLSCEQNLNHDAMYWYRQDPGQGLRLIYYSQIVNDFQKGDIAEGYSVSREKKESFPLTVTSAQKNPTAFYLCASKGTRRGEQFFGPGTRLTVL.

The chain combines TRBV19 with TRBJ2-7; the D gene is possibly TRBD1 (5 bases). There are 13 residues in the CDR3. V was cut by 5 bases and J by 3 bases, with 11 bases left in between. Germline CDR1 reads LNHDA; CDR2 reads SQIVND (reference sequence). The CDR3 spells CASSATQDYEQYF. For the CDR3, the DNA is TGTGCCAGTAGTGCCACACAGGACTACGAGCAGTACTTC.

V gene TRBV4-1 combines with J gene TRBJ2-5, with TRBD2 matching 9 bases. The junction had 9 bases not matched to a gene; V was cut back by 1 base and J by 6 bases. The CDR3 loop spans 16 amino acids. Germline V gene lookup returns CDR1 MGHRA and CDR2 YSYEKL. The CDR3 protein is CASSQGPAGGEKTQYF. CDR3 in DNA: TGCGCCAGCAGCCAAGGACCTGCGGGGGGGGAAAAGACCCAGTACTTC.

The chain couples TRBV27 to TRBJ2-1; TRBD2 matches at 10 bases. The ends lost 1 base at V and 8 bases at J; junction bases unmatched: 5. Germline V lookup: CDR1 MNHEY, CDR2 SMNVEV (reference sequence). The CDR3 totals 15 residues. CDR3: CASSLYGTSADEQFF. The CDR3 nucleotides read TGTGCCAGCAGTTTATATGGGACTAGCGCAGATGAGCAGTTCTTC.

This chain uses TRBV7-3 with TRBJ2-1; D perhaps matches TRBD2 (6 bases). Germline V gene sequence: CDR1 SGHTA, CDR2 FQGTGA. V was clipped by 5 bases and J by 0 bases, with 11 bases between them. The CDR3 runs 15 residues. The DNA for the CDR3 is TGTGCCAGCAGCAGCCGGCGGGACTCCTACAATGAGCAGTTCTTC. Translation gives CASSSRRDSYNEQFF.

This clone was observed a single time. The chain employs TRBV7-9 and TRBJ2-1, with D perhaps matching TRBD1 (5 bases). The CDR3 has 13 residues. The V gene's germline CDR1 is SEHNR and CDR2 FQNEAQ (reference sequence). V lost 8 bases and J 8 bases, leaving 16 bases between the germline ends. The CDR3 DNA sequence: TGTGCCAGCTTCCACCAGGGTGTCCATGAGCAGTTCTTC. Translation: CASFHQGVHEQFF.